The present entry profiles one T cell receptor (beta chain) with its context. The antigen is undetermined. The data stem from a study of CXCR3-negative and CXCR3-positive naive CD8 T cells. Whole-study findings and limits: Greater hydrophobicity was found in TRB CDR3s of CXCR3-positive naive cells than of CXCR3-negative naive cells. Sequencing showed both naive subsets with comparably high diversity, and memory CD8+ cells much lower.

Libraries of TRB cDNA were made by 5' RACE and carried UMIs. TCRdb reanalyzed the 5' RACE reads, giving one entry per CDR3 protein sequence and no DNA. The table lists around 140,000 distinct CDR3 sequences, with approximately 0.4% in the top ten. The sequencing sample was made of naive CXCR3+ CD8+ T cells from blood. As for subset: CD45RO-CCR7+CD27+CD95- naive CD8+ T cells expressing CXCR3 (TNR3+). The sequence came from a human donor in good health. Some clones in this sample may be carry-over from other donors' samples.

The CDR3 loop is CASSFIPMTSGQETQYF. The chain links TRBV7-9 to TRBJ2-5; the D call of TRBD2 rests on TCRdb alone, since no DNA is present to check it. The CDR3 contains 17 residues. In germline, CDR1 is SEHNR, CDR2 FQNEAQ (reference sequence).